Shown below are 2 T cell receptor beta chains from a single sample sequenced in a study of OX40 agonist ivuxolimab in advanced cancers. Measured with immunoSEQ multiplex PCR; TCRdb has only the in-frame clones, and not every one. The sample has fewer than 80,000 clones; roughly nine tenths are singletons. The sequenced sample was CD4+ or CD8+ T cells sorted from blood, obtained in a trial of the OX40 agonist ivuxolimab. All receptors derive from an adult with an advanced solid tumor such as melanoma, head and neck, liver or kidney cancer.

The chain uses TRBV5-8 and TRBJ1-5; no clear D. With 2 bases removed from V and 2 bases from J, the gap between germline ends came to 11 bases. This CDR3 spans 15 amino acids. Germline CDR1 SGHTS, CDR2 YDEGEE. The chain's CDR3 is CASSLGQARNQPQHF. The DNA of the CDR3 is TGTGCCAGCAGCTTAGGGCAGGCACGCAATCAGCCCCAGCATTTT.

This chain connects TRBV7-6 to TRBJ2-5; 7 bases line up with TRBD2. The germline V gene has CDR1 SGHVS and CDR2 FNYEAQ. V was pared by 0 bases and J by 1 base, with 5 bases of the junction left unmatched. The CDR3 has 16 amino acids. CDR3 region: CASSLAGRGSQETQYF. The CDR3 DNA reads TGTGCCAGCAGCTTAGCGGGGAGGGGTAGCCAAGAGACCCAGTACTTC.